Listed below are T cell receptor beta chains from one sample, sequenced in a study of PD-L1 blockade in urothelial cancer. Profiled with immunoSEQ multiplex PCR; TCRdb holds only in-frame clones, not every one. The sample lists 100,000 to 150,000 clones, more than 70% seen once, with 2% to 3% in the top ten. The sample here was PBMCs, taken around atezolizumab (anti-PD-L1) treatment. All receptors come from a man aged 45-60 years with urothelial cancer. Both conserved end residues are part of each CDR3. The D gene is left open where the match is weak. Only part of the rows carry a size: once, few, many, or a class if the clone is expanded.

clone_size: once
j_call: TRBJ1-1
d_call: NA
v_call: TRBV6-6
cdr3_aa: CASRKAYEDTEAFF

clone_size: NA
j_call: TRBJ2-7
d_call: TRBD1
v_call: TRBV2
cdr3_aa: CASSVRDRGRQYF

clone_size: NA
j_call: TRBJ2-1
d_call: TRBD2
v_call: TRBV6-5
cdr3_aa: CASNSAGTSSNEQFF

clone_size: NA
j_call: TRBJ1-5
d_call: TRBD1
v_call: TRBV18
cdr3_aa: CASSLQGANQPQHF

clone_size: NA
j_call: TRBJ2-3
d_call: NA
v_call: TRBV5-4
cdr3_aa: CASSLAGGSTDTQYF

clone_size: NA
j_call: TRBJ2-2
d_call: TRBD1
v_call: TRBV6-4
cdr3_aa: CASSEGQDTGELFF

clone_size: NA
j_call: TRBJ1-6
d_call: NA
v_call: TRBV27
cdr3_aa: CASSSRVGVSPLHF

clone_size: NA
j_call: TRBJ2-1
d_call: TRBD2
v_call: TRBV27
cdr3_aa: CASSRLAGVPPHEQFF

clone_size: NA
j_call: TRBJ2-1
d_call: NA
v_call: TRBV28
cdr3_aa: CASSFRGLFNQAYNEQFF

clone_size: NA
j_call: TRBJ2-3
d_call: NA
v_call: TRBV27
cdr3_aa: CASSSYRGTDTQYF

clone_size: many
j_call: TRBJ1-6
d_call: TRBD1
v_call: TRBV7-2
cdr3_aa: CASSSRQGRNSPLHF

clone_size: medium-sized
j_call: TRBJ1-2
d_call: NA
v_call: TRBV19
cdr3_aa: CAMGPAGGYTF

clone_size: NA
j_call: TRBJ1-4
d_call: NA
v_call: TRBV23-1
cdr3_aa: CASSPQGKLFF

clone_size: once
j_call: TRBJ2-7
d_call: TRBD2
v_call: TRBV7-9
cdr3_aa: CASSSQAGGLGGYEQYF

clone_size: NA
j_call: TRBJ2-2
d_call: TRBD2
v_call: TRBV9
cdr3_aa: CASSVVQAGGYTGELFF

clone_size: NA
j_call: TRBJ2-3
d_call: TRBD2
v_call: TRBV7-2
cdr3_aa: CASSPRTGGSDTQYF

clone_size: NA
j_call: TRBJ1-5
d_call: NA
v_call: TRBV19
cdr3_aa: CASSIDSIQPQHF

clone_size: NA
j_call: TRBJ2-2
d_call: NA
v_call: TRBV13
cdr3_aa: CASSLGRGANTGELFF

clone_size: few
j_call: TRBJ2-6
d_call: TRBD2
v_call: TRBV29-1
cdr3_aa: CSVDRGAGANVLTF

clone_size: NA
j_call: TRBJ2-7
d_call: NA
v_call: TRBV7-9
cdr3_aa: CASSLSGGSYEQYF

clone_size: NA
j_call: TRBJ2-1
d_call: TRBD2
v_call: TRBV5-1
cdr3_aa: CASSLALGRDEQFF

clone_size: NA
j_call: TRBJ2-7
d_call: TRBD2
v_call: TRBV2
cdr3_aa: CASRISSGTYYEQYF

clone_size: NA
j_call: TRBJ2-2
d_call: TRBD2
v_call: TRBV7-9
cdr3_aa: CASSSIAGGRSGELFF

clone_size: NA
j_call: TRBJ2-2
d_call: TRBD2
v_call: TRBV5-4
cdr3_aa: CASSSPAGNTGELFF

clone_size: once
j_call: TRBJ2-2
d_call: TRBD2
v_call: TRBV6-1
cdr3_aa: CASSVKRENTGELFF

clone_size: NA
j_call: TRBJ1-1
d_call: TRBD1
v_call: TRBV5-1
cdr3_aa: CASRGVTGGPMNTEAFF

clone_size: NA
j_call: TRBJ2-7
d_call: NA
v_call: TRBV23-1
cdr3_aa: CASSQSAPPRRDEQYF

clone_size: NA
j_call: TRBJ2-7
d_call: NA
v_call: TRBV6-1
cdr3_aa: CASSEAPGYRYEQYF

clone_size: NA
j_call: TRBJ2-3
d_call: NA
v_call: TRBV7-8
cdr3_aa: CASSLTPRLTQYF

clone_size: once
j_call: TRBJ2-7
d_call: TRBD2
v_call: TRBV7-9
cdr3_aa: CASTWTSGAYEQYF

clone_size: few
j_call: TRBJ1-1
d_call: NA
v_call: TRBV11-3
cdr3_aa: CASSFQGNTEAFF

clone_size: NA
j_call: TRBJ1-2
d_call: TRBD1
v_call: TRBV28
cdr3_aa: CASSLVIQGGGYTF

clone_size: NA
j_call: TRBJ2-1
d_call: NA
v_call: TRBV19
cdr3_aa: CASSMAGPYNEQFF

clone_size: NA
j_call: TRBJ2-2
d_call: NA
v_call: TRBV6-1
cdr3_aa: CASSRLQAGELFF

clone_size: once
j_call: TRBJ1-5
d_call: TRBD1
v_call: TRBV19
cdr3_aa: CASSQDRGQMQPQHF

clone_size: NA
j_call: TRBJ2-3
d_call: NA
v_call: TRBV6-4
cdr3_aa: CASSVQGSADTQYF

clone_size: NA
j_call: TRBJ2-2
d_call: NA
v_call: TRBV19
cdr3_aa: CASMYRQPNTGELFF

clone_size: once
j_call: TRBJ1-3
d_call: TRBD1
v_call: TRBV7-7
cdr3_aa: CASSPDRGLSGNTIYF

clone_size: many
j_call: TRBJ1-2
d_call: NA
v_call: TRBV30
cdr3_aa: CAWSVFRGGYTF

clone_size: NA
j_call: TRBJ2-5
d_call: NA
v_call: TRBV19
cdr3_aa: CASSKARQETQYF